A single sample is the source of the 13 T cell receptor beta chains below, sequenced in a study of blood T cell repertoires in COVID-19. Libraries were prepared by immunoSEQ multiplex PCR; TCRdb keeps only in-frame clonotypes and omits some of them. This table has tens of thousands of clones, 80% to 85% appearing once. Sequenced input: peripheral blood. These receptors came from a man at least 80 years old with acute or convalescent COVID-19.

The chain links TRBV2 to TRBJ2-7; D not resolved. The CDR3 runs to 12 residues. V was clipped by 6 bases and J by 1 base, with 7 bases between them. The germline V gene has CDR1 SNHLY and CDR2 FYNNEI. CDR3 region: CASREQSYEQYF. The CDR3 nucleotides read TGTGCCAGCAGGGAGCAGTCCTACGAGCAGTACTTC.

The CDR3 loop is CAWSLSGAGGETQYF. CDR3 nucleotides: TGTGCCTGGAGTCTGAGCGGAGCGGGGGGGGAGACCCAGTACTTC. The V call is TRBV30, the J call TRBJ2-5, with 10 bases fitting TRBD2. This CDR3 comprises 15 residues. The germline V gene has CDR1 GTSNPN and CDR2 SVGIG (reference sequence). V lost 2 bases to trimming and J lost 5 bases; unmatched junction nucleotides: 8.

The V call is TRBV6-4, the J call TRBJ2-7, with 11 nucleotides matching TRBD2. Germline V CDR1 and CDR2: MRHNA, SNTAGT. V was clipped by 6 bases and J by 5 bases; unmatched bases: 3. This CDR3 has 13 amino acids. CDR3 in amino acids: CASSLAGGNEQYF. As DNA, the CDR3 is TGTGCCAGCAGCCTAGCGGGAGGTAACGAGCAGTACTTC.

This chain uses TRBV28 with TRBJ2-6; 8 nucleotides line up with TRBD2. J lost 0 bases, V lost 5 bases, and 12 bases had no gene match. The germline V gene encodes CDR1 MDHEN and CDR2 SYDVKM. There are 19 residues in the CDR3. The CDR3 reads CASSAPWLAGLSGANVLTF. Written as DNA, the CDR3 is TGTGCCAGCAGTGCCCCTTGGCTAGCGGGCCTCTCTGGGGCCAACGTCCTGACTTTC.

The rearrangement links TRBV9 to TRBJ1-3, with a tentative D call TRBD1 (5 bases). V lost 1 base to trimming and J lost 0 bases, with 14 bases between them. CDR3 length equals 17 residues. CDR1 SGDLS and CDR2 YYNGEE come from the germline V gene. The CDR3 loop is CASSVIGEMSSGNTIYF. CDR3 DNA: TGTGCCAGCAGCGTAATAGGGGAAATGAGCTCTGGAAACACCATATATTTT.

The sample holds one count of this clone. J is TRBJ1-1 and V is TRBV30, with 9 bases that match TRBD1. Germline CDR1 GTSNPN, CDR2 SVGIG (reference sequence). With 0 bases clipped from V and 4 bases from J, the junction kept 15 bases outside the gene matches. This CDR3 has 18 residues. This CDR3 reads CAWSVVWGTGKFGTEAFF. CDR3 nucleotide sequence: TGTGCCTGGAGTGTAGTTTGGGGGACAGGGAAATTTGGCACTGAAGCTTTCTTT.

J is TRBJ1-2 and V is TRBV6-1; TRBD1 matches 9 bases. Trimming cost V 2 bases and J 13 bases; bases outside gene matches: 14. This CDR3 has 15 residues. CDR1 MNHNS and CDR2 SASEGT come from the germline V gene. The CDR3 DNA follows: TGTGCCAGCAGTGAATCTGTCGCAACAGGGGGCTCTTGCACCTTC. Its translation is CASSESVATGGSCTF.

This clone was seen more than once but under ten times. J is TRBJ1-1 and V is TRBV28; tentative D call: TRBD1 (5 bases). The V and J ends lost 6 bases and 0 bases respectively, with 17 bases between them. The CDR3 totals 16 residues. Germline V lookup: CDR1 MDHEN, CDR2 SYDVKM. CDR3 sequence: CASSSVRRVVNTEAFF. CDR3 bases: TGTGCCAGCAGCTCAGTTCGCAGGGTAGTGAACACTGAAGCTTTCTTT.

CDR3 nucleotide sequence: TGTGCCAGCTCCTCCCCATCACTACTAGCGGGAGTTCACAATGAGCAGTTCTTC. As protein: CASSSPSLLAGVHNEQFF. This chain links TRBV18 with TRBJ2-1, with TRBD2 matching 11 bases. The CDR3 runs 18 residues. Germline loops: CDR1 KGHSH, CDR2 LQKENI. The ends lost 6 bases at V and 5 bases at J; junction bases unmatched: 15.

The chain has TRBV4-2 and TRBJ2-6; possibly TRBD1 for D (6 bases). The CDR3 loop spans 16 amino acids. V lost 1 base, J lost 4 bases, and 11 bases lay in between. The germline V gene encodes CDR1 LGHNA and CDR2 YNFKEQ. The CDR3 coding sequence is TGTGCCAGCAGCCAAGTACAGGGAACCGGGGCCAACGTCCTGACTTTC. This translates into CASSQVQGTGANVLTF.

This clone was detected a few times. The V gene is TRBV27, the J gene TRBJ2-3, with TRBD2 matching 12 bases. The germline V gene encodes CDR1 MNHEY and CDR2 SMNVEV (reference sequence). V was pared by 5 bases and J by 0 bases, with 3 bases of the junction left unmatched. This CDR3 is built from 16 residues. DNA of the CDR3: TGTGCCAGCAGTAGGGGGACTAGCGGGAGCACAGATACGCAGTATTTT. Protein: CASSRGTSGSTDTQYF.

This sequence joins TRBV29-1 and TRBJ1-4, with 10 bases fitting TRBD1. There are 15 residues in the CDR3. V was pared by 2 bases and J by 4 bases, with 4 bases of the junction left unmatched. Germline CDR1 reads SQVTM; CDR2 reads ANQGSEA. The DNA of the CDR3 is TGCAGCGTTGAACCGGACAGGGGGATTAATGAAAAACTGTTTTTT. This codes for CSVEPDRGINEKLFF.

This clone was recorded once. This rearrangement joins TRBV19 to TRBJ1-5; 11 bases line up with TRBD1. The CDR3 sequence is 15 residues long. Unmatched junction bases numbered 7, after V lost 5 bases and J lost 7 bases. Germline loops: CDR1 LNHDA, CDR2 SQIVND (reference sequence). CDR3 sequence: CASSADRGPIQPQHF. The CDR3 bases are TGTGCCAGTAGTGCGGACAGGGGGCCTATACAGCCCCAGCATTTT. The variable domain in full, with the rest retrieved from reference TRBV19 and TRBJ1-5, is DGGITQSPKYLFRKEGQNVTLSCEQNLNHDAMYWYRQDPGQGLRLIYYSQIVNDFQKGDIAEGYSVSREKKESFPLTVTSAQKNPTAFYLCASSADRGPIQPQHFGDGTRLSIL.